This T cell receptor (beta chain) was recorded in a study of T cell repertoires in cytomegalovirus infection. The overall study: Signatures in public TCR beta sequences pointed to both CMV infection and matching HLA type.

This clonotype was seen repeatedly, ten times or more. As yet, its antigen is unknown. TCRdb reprocessed the reads via MiXCR and lists one record per CDR3 protein. The sample has about 260,000 distinct CDR3 sequences, 9.1% seen once; the top ten hold about 14%. General study findings and limits: The cumulative frequency of public TCR beta families distinguished individuals who carried CMV together with the relevant HLA. The response measured ex vivo was dominated by TCR beta clonotypes (HLA-C-restricted and CMV-specific).

Germline lookup yields CDR1 MDHEN and CDR2 SYDVKM. Trimming took off 3 bases at V and 11 bases at J, with 16 bases between the two ends. The CDR3 contains 13 residues. The rearrangement joins TRBV28 to TRBJ1-1; a possible D gene is TRBD1 (5 bases). The clonotype comes from a human donor in good health (CMV status not recorded). Some clones in this sample may be carry-over from other donors' samples. The sequenced sample consisted of PBMCs. CDR3 DNA: TGTGCCAGCAGTTTCGTGCAGGGATACAACGCTTTCTTT. As protein: CASSFVQGYNAFF.